Below, 23 T cell receptor beta chains from the same sample are listed, as sequenced in a study of human T cells and chemical hapten exposure. The time point is: patch test 2, 6 weeks after DPC sensitization. Treatment described: therapeutic diphenylcyclopropenone sensitization with weekly scalp DPC. TCRdb re-analysed the RACE reads in MiXCR, keeping a single row per CDR3 protein. The sample lists about 55,000 distinct CDR3 sequences, 9.5% to 10% occurring once. The sequencing used whole blood, collected in connection with sensitization to the hapten diphenylcyclopropenone (DPC). The source of these receptors is a woman between 45 and 65 years old with alopecia areata. Some clones in this sample may be carry-over from other donors' samples.

This clonotype was seen only a few times. This chain uses TRBV29-1 with TRBJ2-1, with D uncertain. The V gene's germline CDR1 is SQVTM and CDR2 ANQGSEA. V shed 4 bases and J shed 12 bases, with 10 bases lying between them. There are 10 residues in the CDR3. This CDR3 reads CSVATLAQFF. CDR3 coding DNA: TGCAGCGTTGCTACTCTGGCGCAGTTCTTC.

The table lists this clonotype with many counts. The chain carries TRBV28 and TRBJ1-6; D is ambiguous. With 8 bases removed from V and 6 bases from J, the gap between germline ends came to 8 bases. Germline V gives CDR1 MDHEN, CDR2 SYDVKM. This CDR3 has 12 residues. The CDR3 DNA is TGTGCCAGCTGTAACATTAATTCACCCCTCCACTTT. Protein sequence: CASCNINSPLHF.

The chain joins TRBV11-2 to TRBJ2-1; maybe TRBD2 (7 bases). The CDR3 totals 16 residues. Trimming took 3 bases from V and 3 from J, leaving 15 bases between them. CDR1 is SGHAT, CDR2 FQNNGV, per germline. As DNA, the CDR3 is TGTGCCAGCAGCTTTCTCGCGGGGGCGAACTACAATGAGCAGTTCTTC. Its protein product is CASSFLAGANYNEQFF.

The gene calls are TRBV11-2 and TRBJ2-5; D unclear. V lost 3 bases and J lost 5, with 1 base in between. CDR3 length: 10 amino acids. CDR1 and CDR2 from the germline V gene are SGHAT and FQNNGV. In nucleotides, the CDR3 is TGTGCCAGCAGCTTTGAGACCCAGTACTTC. Encoded protein: CASSFETQYF.

This clonotype was recorded at least ten times. V and J are TRBV6-5 and TRBJ1-2, with D perhaps matching TRBD1 (5 bases). This CDR3 is 19 amino acids long. Germline-derived CDR1 and CDR2 are MNHEY and SVGAGI. V was cut by 2 bases and J by 8 bases, with 30 bases left in between. CDR3 residues: CASSYRVAPGTKTHGGYTF. Written as DNA, the CDR3 is TGTGCCAGCAGTTACCGTGTCGCCCCCGGGACCAAGACACATGGCGGCTACACCTTC.

This clonotype was counted ten times or more. This sequence joins TRBV11-2 and TRBJ2-5; D unclear. The CDR3 length is 12 residues. V lost 8 bases, J lost 5 bases, and 12 bases lay in between. The V gene's germline CDR1 is SGHAT and CDR2 FQNNGV. The CDR3 region has the DNA TGTGCCAGCCGAATGACGTTGGAGACCCAGTACTTC. Translating gives CASRMTLETQYF.

This clonotype came up a few times. This sequence joins TRBV20-1 and TRBJ2-1; D is possibly TRBD1 (7 bases). There are 17 residues in the CDR3. Trimming took 0 bases from V and 7 from J, leaving 22 bases between them. CDR1 and CDR2 (germline): DFQATT, SNEGSKA (reference sequence). DNA for the CDR3: TGCAGTGCTAGAGATGGAATCCCGCGGGGACAGAGTAATGAGCAGTTCTTC. Its protein product is CSARDGIPRGQSNEQFF.

This clonotype was seen more than once but under ten times. The DNA of the CDR3 is TGCAGCGCCCTCCGGGACGGAGTCTACGAGCAGTACTTC. Translation: CSALRDGVYEQYF. The chain links TRBV29-1 to TRBJ2-7; the D gene could be TRBD1 or TRBD2 (5 bases each). The germline CDR1 and CDR2 sequences are SQVTM and ANQGSEA. The germline V and J ends were trimmed by 7 bases and 3 bases, with 16 bases remaining between them. CDR3 length: 13 amino acids.

This clonotype was counted ten times or more. CDR3 sequence: CSVPDRSQNYGYTF. CDR3 in DNA: TGCAGCGTCCCGGACAGGAGTCAAAACTATGGCTACACCTTC. The chain combines TRBV29-1 with TRBJ1-2; 7 nucleotides agree with TRBD1. In germline, CDR1 is SQVTM, CDR2 ANQGSEA. The CDR3 totals 14 residues. V was clipped by 6 bases and J by 2 bases; unmatched bases: 9.

The rearrangement links TRBV7-9 to TRBJ1-5; D call uncertain. V was shortened by 6 bases and J by 5 bases, with 8 bases between the two germline ends. The CDR3 contains 12 residues. Per the germline V gene, CDR1 is SEHNR and CDR2 is FQNEAQ (reference sequence). The CDR3 here is CASRSNDQPQHF. CDR3 nucleotide sequence: TGTGCCAGCAGGTCGAATGATCAGCCCCAGCATTTT.

This clonotype was counted at least ten times. CDR3 DNA: TGTGCCAGCAGCTTAGGTTCGGGGGTGGAGAACACTGAAGCTTTCTTT. This translates into CASSLGSGVENTEAFF. The rearrangement links TRBV7-6 to TRBJ1-1, with a tentative D call TRBD1 (5 bases). V lost 1 base and J lost 1, with 13 bases in between. CDR3 size: 16 residues. Germline loops: CDR1 SGHVS, CDR2 FNYEAQ.

This clonotype has at least ten counts. The J gene is TRBJ1-5, the V gene TRBV12-3 or TRBV12-4, with TRBD1 as a possible D gene (6 bases). The CDR3 spans 15 residues. Trimming stripped 7 bases from V and 2 bases from J, with 15 bases between. The CDR3 sequence: CASTEGGAGNQPQHF. CDR3 bases: TGTGCCAGCACTGAAGGGGGGGCCGGCAATCAGCCCCAGCATTTT.

The CDR3 loop reads CASSEGEAYEQYF. CDR3 nucleotides: TGTGCCAGCAGTGAAGGTGAGGCCTACGAGCAGTACTTC. The rearrangement uses TRBV2 and TRBJ2-7; D unclear. Trimming pared 1 base from V and 2 bases from J, leaving 6 bases between. Per germline, CDR1 SNHLY and CDR2 FYNNEI. The CDR3 length is 13 residues.

This clonotype was counted ten times or more. This sequence joins TRBV12-3 or TRBV12-4 and TRBJ2-1; maybe TRBD2 (6 bases). With 1 base removed from V and 5 bases from J, the gap between germline ends came to 9 bases. CDR3 length equals 14 residues. The CDR3 sequence: CASSLVVADNEQFF. The CDR3 bases are TGTGCCAGCAGTTTAGTCGTAGCGGACAATGAGCAGTTCTTC.

This clonotype was observed at least ten times. CDR3 DNA sequence: TGTGCCAGCAGAGCTCCGAAGGGGATGAACACTGAAGCTTTCTTT. Its protein product is CASRAPKGMNTEAFF. This chain uses TRBV2 with TRBJ1-1, with D possibly being TRBD1 (5 bases). CDR1 is SNHLY, CDR2 FYNNEI, per germline. This CDR3 has 15 amino acids. Trimming cost V 6 bases and J 0 bases, with 14 bases left between them.

This clonotype was detected a few times. The rearrangement joins TRBV7-9 to TRBJ1-6; D ambiguous. Trimming cost V 3 bases and J 8 bases, with 11 bases left between them. The germline V gene encodes CDR1 SEHNR and CDR2 FQNEAQ (reference sequence). The CDR3 totals 14 residues. The CDR3 DNA reads as TGTGCCAGCAGCTTGAACGGTTGGGATTCACCCCTCCACTTT. Its protein is CASSLNGWDSPLHF.

The genes are TRBV6-5 and TRBJ1-3, with TRBD1 as a possible D gene (6 bases). Per the germline V gene, CDR1 is MNHEY and CDR2 is SVGAGI. The CDR3 is 14 residues long. The V gene lost 5 bases and the J gene lost 2 bases, with 10 bases spanning the gap. This CDR3 is CASSTGQTGNTIYF. The CDR3, as DNA: TGTGCCAGCAGTACAGGGCAGACTGGAAACACCATATATTTT.

This clonotype was counted at least ten times. V gene TRBV3-1 combines with J gene TRBJ2-1; D unclear. Germline V lookup: CDR1 LGHDT, CDR2 YNNKEL (reference sequence). Trimming pared 0 bases from V and 0 bases from J, leaving 6 bases between. CDR3 length equals 15 residues. The CDR3 sequence: CASSQETGSYNEQFF. CDR3 DNA: TGTGCCAGCAGCCAAGAAACCGGCTCCTACAATGAGCAGTTCTTC.

A note on this clonotype: Compared with germline, one end of the junction differs, possibly owing to a read error. The chain carries TRBV2 and TRBJ2-3; no clear D. This CDR3 is built from 13 residues. Germline V gene sequence: CDR1 SNHLY, CDR2 FYNNEI. CDR3 nucleotides: TGCGCTTCTCCTCGGGCTATCTTGGATACGCAGTATTTT. This codes for CASPRAILDTQYF.

This clonotype was recorded at least ten times. The genes are TRBV4-2 and TRBJ2-4; 11 bases agree with TRBD2. The CDR3 is 20 amino acids. The trim removed 0 bases at V and 0 bases at J, leaving 10 bases unmatched. CDR1 and CDR2 from the germline V gene are LGHNA and YNFKEQ. The CDR3 here is CASSQDPLAGGVLAKNIQYF. In DNA form, the CDR3 reads TGTGCCAGCAGCCAAGATCCCCTAGCGGGAGGAGTACTAGCCAAAAACATTCAGTACTTC.

J is TRBJ2-1 and V is TRBV6-2 or TRBV6-3; 9 nucleotides agree with TRBD1. The CDR3 sequence is 15 residues long. Per germline, CDR1 MNHEY and CDR2 SVGEGT. J was trimmed by 2 bases and V by 5 bases; bases with no gene match: 4. The CDR3 DNA reads TGTGCCAGCAGTGTACAGGGGGCCACCTACAATGAGCAGTTCTTC. Translated, it gives CASSVQGATYNEQFF.

This clonotype was counted ten times or more. The chain uses TRBV2 and TRBJ2-1; 9 bases match TRBD2. The CDR3 length is 14 residues. Germline V lookup: CDR1 SNHLY, CDR2 FYNNEI. V was clipped by 7 bases and J by 10 bases; unmatched bases: 11. For the CDR3, the DNA is TGTGCCAGCACGTGGGGCGGGGGGGCCCCAGAGCAGTTCTTC. It codes for CASTWGGGAPEQFF.

Ten or more counts support this clonotype. The chain links TRBV6-2 or TRBV6-3 to TRBJ1-1; 11 nucleotides line up with TRBD1. The trim removed 7 bases at V and 5 bases at J, leaving 9 bases unmatched. CDR1 is MNHEY, CDR2 SVGEGT, per germline. The CDR3 spans 15 residues. CDR3 nucleotide sequence: TGTGCCAGCACCAGGACAGGGGGCTCGGGGACTGAAGCTTTCTTT. It codes for CASTRTGGSGTEAFF.